This TCR beta chain was observed in a study of early T cells in non-severe SARS-CoV-2 infection. Looking at the study overall: Chains stayed unpaired after sequencing of bulk RNA from unsorted whole blood.

This clonotype has ten or more counts. The target antigen is unknown. Study-level results: Matching results from VDJdb favored anti-spike CD8 responses, leaving private and CD4 specificities undetected.

The CDR3 consists of 14 residues. V was clipped by 3 bases and J by 12 bases; unmatched bases: 13. The germline V gene has CDR1 DFQATT and CDR2 SNEGSKA (reference sequence). Unique molecular identifiers (one per individual cDNA molecule) were attached. TCRdb ran MiXCR on the 5' RACE reads and lists one entry per CDR3 protein. Here the sample spans about 60,000 distinct CDR3 sequences, over 10% being singletons. The V gene is TRBV20-1, the J gene TRBJ2-1; TRBD2 aligns across 8 bases. The sample consisted of whole blood. The sequence came from an adult who was a healthcare worker with PCR-confirmed SARS-CoV-2 infection or an uninfected control (not recorded which). The CDR3 loop is CSARDPSRSGGQFF. DNA for the CDR3: TGCAGTGCTAGGGACCCCTCGAGGAGCGGGGGGCAGTTCTTC.